Described below is a single T cell receptor (beta chain) sequence and its context. What this receptor recognizes is not known. Base qualities are not at hand, and no much larger clone is one base apart. In Seattle, one collaborating source enrolled patients while the infection was active and tracked those patients longitudinally over the course of disease. The collaborating institutions used their own protocols to collect whole blood in K2EDTA tubes. For TCRbeta analysis, collaborators shipped samples in one of three forms: frozen whole blood, isolated PBMCs, or DNA extracted from either of those sample types. These data come from a study of blood T cell repertoires in COVID-19 (dated by TCRdb to about 2020). The study in broad terms: The collaborator samples originated in the United States, Italy and Spain and spanned the acute and convalescent phases of COVID-19. The material from the prospective study consisted of cDNA or gDNA derived from T cells, B-cell-depleted T cells, or PBMCs. The dataset comprised deeply sampled blood TCRbeta repertoires from subjects exposed to, actively infected with, or recovered from COVID-19. A freely available public database, intended as a resource for researchers studying the immune response to SARS-CoV-2, is where the repertoires were released. Samples were obtained from the ongoing ImmuneRACE study (first 160 participants) and from 1,254 subjects provided by 6 global collaborators. Sample metadata almost always included a de-identified subject ID, COVID-19 status, age in years and sex. HLA class I and class II types, where available, came from metadata supplied by the sample provider rather than from assay-based typing.

Results and caveats for the whole study, not just this receptor: The amount of clinical and demographic metadata varied by source and participant and was provided uncurated.

V ends up 5 bases short and J 7 bases short, with an unmatched junction base count of 9. Counted from cysteine to phenylalanine, this CDR3 has 14 amino acids. Only the CDR3 part of the read is kept: 42 bases, read in frame from the first base. Via the germline V gene, CDR1 is SGHRS and CDR2 YFSETQ. TCRbeta CDR3 regions were amplified from genomic DNA using the immunoSEQ Assay, a bias-controlled multiplex PCR. On the study's bioinformatics: Within the assay, amplification of reference gene primers was used to estimate how many nucleated cells each sample contained. Sequence reads were collapsed and filtered to measure the absolute abundance of every unique TCRbeta CDR3 rearrangement. For each sample, productive Simpson clonality was calculated by taking the square root of Simpson's diversity index across productive rearrangements. The table was pulled from immuneACCESS by TCRdb, which kept in-frame rearrangements only. Such tables lose some clones; where checked, under half of the loss comes from unresolved V genes, and the rest has no known cause. That table gives V, J and clone size, and the DNA gave D and trimming. The sample records about 220,000 clones, around 83% of which are singletons. In total, the top ten clones hold around 8% of the sample.

The receptor comes from a woman of 80 years or more with COVID-19, enrolled during active disease. The rearranged segments are TRBV5-1 and TRBJ2-3; 8 of the junction bases match TRBD1. Input material: peripheral blood. The CDR3 region: CASRIGQGQNTQYF. The nucleotide sequence is TGCGCCAGCAGAATTGGACAGGGTCAAAATACGCAGTATTTT.